This T cell receptor beta chain was sequenced in a study of spatial heterogeneity in lung cancer. Study details: In tumor regions, TCR transcript counts tracked strongly with a T cell module score from matched bulk RNA-seq. Notes on the study in general: Tumor mutation counts were tracked by expanded intratumoral alpha and beta TCR counts.

Worth noting for this clonotype: Its antigen is unidentified.

TCRdb reanalysed the 5' RACE reads using MiXCR and keeps one entry per CDR3 protein. There are some 21,000 distinct CDR3 sequences in the sample; under 8% occur only once, and over 9% lies in the top ten. Time point denoted: sample taken at primary tumor resection. The origin of this receptor is a male donor with early-stage non-small cell lung cancer. The sequences come from lung tumor tissue, collected at surgery.

The CDR3 loop reads CASSTQILYEQYF. Here the CDR3 DNA reads TGTGCCAGCAGCACTCAGATCCTCTACGAGCAGTACTTC. The chain links TRBV7-2 to TRBJ2-7; D uncertain. Germline V gene lookup returns CDR1 SGHTA and CDR2 FQGNSA. CDR3 length: 13 amino acids. Between the trimmed V and J ends, which lost 5 bases and 3 bases, there was a span of 11 bases.